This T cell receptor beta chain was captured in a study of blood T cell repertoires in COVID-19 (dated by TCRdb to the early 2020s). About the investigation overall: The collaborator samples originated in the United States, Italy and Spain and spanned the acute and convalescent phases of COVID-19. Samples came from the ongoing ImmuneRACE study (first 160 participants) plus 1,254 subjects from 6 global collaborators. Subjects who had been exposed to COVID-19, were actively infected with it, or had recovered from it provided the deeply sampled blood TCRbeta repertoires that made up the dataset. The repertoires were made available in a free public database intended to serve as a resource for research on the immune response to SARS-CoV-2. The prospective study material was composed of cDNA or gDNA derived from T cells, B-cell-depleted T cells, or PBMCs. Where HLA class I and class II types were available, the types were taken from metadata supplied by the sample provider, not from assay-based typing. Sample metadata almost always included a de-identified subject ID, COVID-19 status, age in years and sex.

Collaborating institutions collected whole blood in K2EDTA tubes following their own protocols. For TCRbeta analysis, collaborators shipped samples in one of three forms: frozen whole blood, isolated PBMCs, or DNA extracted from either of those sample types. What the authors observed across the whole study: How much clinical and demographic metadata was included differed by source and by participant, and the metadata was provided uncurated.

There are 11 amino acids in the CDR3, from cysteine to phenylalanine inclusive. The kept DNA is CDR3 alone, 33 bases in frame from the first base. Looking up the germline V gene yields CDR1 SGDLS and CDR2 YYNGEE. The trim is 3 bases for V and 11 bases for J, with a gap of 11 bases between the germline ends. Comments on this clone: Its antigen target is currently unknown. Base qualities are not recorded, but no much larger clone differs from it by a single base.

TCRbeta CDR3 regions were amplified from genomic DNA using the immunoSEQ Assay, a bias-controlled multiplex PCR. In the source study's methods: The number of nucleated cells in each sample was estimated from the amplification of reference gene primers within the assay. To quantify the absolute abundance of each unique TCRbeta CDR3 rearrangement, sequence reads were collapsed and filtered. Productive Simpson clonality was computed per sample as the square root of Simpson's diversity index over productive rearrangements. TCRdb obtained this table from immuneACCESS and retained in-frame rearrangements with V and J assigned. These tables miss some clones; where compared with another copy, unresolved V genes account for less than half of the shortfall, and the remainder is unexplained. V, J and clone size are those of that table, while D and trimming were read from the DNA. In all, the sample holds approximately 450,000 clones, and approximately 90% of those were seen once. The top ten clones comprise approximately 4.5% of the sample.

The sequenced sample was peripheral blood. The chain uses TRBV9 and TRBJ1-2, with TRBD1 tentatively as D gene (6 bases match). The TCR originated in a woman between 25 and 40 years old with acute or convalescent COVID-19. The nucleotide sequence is TGTGCCAGCAGCGGTAAGGACAGATACACCTTC. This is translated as CASSGKDRYTF.